The 2 T cell receptor beta chains reported below all come from one sample, sequenced in a study of cytotoxic CD8 clonotypes in ibrutinib-treated CLL. Some clones are missing from TCRdb's copy, which holds only in-frame ones; the method was immunoSEQ multiplex PCR. The table includes 130,000 or so clones, roughly 77% detected once. The material was PBMCs, obtained after 12 months of ibrutinib treatment. Source of these receptors: a human donor with chronic lymphocytic leukemia.

This clone was seen repeatedly, ten times or more. This chain connects TRBV7-2 to TRBJ2-2; D is unresolved. The CDR3 has 11 amino acids. Trimming shortened V by 0 bases and J by 11 bases, and 4 bases separated the two germline ends. From germline, CDR1 is SGHTA and CDR2 FQGNSA. CDR3 region: CASSLATELFF. DNA for the CDR3: TGTGCCAGCAGCTTAGCTACTGAGCTGTTTTTT.

This chain uses TRBV28 with TRBJ1-1, with 7 nucleotides matching TRBD1. Germline assignment: CDR1 MDHEN and CDR2 SYDVKM. V shed 5 bases and J 1 base; nucleotides not matched to a gene: 7. This CDR3 region has 15 residues. CDR3 bases: TGTGCCAGCAGTCCCCAGGACAGGCAGAACACTGAAGCTTTCTTT. As protein: CASSPQDRQNTEAFF.